This TCR beta chain was found in a study of blood T cell repertoires in COVID-19. Study-level background: Samples taken during acute and convalescent COVID-19 were collected in the United States, Italy and Spain.

The V gene lost 2 bases and the J gene lost 3 bases, with 7 bases spanning the gap. The CDR3 has 13 residues. Germline V gene lookup returns CDR1 SGHTA and CDR2 FQGTGA. This clone was found a few times. In Seattle, patients joined the study during active infection and were tracked longitudinally. The authors' processing: Amplification of reference gene primers was used by the study to estimate nucleated cell counts. TCRdb's copy holds only in-frame clones and misses some; the assay was immunoSEQ multiplex PCR. That table is the source of V, J and clone size, and D and trimming were worked out from the DNA. The table has over 150,000 clones, about 87% seen once.

The chain uses TRBV7-3 and TRBJ1-1; D gene uncertain. The source is a woman between 65 and 79 years old with COVID-19, enrolled during active disease. Sequenced: peripheral blood. The CDR3: CASSLYGDTEAFF. The CDR3 DNA follows: TGTGCCAGCAGCTTATACGGGGACACTGAAGCTTTCTTT.